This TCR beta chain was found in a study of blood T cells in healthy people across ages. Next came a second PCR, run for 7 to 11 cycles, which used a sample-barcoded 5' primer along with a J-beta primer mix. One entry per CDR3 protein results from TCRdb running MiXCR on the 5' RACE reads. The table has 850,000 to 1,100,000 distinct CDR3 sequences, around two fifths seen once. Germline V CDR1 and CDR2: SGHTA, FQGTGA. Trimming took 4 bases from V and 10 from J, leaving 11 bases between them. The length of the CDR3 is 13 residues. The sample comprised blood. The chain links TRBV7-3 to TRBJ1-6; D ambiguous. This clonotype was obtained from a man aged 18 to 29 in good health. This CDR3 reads CASSSSPGSPLHF. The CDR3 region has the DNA TGTGCCAGCAGCTCATCCCCGGGATCACCCCTCCACTTT.